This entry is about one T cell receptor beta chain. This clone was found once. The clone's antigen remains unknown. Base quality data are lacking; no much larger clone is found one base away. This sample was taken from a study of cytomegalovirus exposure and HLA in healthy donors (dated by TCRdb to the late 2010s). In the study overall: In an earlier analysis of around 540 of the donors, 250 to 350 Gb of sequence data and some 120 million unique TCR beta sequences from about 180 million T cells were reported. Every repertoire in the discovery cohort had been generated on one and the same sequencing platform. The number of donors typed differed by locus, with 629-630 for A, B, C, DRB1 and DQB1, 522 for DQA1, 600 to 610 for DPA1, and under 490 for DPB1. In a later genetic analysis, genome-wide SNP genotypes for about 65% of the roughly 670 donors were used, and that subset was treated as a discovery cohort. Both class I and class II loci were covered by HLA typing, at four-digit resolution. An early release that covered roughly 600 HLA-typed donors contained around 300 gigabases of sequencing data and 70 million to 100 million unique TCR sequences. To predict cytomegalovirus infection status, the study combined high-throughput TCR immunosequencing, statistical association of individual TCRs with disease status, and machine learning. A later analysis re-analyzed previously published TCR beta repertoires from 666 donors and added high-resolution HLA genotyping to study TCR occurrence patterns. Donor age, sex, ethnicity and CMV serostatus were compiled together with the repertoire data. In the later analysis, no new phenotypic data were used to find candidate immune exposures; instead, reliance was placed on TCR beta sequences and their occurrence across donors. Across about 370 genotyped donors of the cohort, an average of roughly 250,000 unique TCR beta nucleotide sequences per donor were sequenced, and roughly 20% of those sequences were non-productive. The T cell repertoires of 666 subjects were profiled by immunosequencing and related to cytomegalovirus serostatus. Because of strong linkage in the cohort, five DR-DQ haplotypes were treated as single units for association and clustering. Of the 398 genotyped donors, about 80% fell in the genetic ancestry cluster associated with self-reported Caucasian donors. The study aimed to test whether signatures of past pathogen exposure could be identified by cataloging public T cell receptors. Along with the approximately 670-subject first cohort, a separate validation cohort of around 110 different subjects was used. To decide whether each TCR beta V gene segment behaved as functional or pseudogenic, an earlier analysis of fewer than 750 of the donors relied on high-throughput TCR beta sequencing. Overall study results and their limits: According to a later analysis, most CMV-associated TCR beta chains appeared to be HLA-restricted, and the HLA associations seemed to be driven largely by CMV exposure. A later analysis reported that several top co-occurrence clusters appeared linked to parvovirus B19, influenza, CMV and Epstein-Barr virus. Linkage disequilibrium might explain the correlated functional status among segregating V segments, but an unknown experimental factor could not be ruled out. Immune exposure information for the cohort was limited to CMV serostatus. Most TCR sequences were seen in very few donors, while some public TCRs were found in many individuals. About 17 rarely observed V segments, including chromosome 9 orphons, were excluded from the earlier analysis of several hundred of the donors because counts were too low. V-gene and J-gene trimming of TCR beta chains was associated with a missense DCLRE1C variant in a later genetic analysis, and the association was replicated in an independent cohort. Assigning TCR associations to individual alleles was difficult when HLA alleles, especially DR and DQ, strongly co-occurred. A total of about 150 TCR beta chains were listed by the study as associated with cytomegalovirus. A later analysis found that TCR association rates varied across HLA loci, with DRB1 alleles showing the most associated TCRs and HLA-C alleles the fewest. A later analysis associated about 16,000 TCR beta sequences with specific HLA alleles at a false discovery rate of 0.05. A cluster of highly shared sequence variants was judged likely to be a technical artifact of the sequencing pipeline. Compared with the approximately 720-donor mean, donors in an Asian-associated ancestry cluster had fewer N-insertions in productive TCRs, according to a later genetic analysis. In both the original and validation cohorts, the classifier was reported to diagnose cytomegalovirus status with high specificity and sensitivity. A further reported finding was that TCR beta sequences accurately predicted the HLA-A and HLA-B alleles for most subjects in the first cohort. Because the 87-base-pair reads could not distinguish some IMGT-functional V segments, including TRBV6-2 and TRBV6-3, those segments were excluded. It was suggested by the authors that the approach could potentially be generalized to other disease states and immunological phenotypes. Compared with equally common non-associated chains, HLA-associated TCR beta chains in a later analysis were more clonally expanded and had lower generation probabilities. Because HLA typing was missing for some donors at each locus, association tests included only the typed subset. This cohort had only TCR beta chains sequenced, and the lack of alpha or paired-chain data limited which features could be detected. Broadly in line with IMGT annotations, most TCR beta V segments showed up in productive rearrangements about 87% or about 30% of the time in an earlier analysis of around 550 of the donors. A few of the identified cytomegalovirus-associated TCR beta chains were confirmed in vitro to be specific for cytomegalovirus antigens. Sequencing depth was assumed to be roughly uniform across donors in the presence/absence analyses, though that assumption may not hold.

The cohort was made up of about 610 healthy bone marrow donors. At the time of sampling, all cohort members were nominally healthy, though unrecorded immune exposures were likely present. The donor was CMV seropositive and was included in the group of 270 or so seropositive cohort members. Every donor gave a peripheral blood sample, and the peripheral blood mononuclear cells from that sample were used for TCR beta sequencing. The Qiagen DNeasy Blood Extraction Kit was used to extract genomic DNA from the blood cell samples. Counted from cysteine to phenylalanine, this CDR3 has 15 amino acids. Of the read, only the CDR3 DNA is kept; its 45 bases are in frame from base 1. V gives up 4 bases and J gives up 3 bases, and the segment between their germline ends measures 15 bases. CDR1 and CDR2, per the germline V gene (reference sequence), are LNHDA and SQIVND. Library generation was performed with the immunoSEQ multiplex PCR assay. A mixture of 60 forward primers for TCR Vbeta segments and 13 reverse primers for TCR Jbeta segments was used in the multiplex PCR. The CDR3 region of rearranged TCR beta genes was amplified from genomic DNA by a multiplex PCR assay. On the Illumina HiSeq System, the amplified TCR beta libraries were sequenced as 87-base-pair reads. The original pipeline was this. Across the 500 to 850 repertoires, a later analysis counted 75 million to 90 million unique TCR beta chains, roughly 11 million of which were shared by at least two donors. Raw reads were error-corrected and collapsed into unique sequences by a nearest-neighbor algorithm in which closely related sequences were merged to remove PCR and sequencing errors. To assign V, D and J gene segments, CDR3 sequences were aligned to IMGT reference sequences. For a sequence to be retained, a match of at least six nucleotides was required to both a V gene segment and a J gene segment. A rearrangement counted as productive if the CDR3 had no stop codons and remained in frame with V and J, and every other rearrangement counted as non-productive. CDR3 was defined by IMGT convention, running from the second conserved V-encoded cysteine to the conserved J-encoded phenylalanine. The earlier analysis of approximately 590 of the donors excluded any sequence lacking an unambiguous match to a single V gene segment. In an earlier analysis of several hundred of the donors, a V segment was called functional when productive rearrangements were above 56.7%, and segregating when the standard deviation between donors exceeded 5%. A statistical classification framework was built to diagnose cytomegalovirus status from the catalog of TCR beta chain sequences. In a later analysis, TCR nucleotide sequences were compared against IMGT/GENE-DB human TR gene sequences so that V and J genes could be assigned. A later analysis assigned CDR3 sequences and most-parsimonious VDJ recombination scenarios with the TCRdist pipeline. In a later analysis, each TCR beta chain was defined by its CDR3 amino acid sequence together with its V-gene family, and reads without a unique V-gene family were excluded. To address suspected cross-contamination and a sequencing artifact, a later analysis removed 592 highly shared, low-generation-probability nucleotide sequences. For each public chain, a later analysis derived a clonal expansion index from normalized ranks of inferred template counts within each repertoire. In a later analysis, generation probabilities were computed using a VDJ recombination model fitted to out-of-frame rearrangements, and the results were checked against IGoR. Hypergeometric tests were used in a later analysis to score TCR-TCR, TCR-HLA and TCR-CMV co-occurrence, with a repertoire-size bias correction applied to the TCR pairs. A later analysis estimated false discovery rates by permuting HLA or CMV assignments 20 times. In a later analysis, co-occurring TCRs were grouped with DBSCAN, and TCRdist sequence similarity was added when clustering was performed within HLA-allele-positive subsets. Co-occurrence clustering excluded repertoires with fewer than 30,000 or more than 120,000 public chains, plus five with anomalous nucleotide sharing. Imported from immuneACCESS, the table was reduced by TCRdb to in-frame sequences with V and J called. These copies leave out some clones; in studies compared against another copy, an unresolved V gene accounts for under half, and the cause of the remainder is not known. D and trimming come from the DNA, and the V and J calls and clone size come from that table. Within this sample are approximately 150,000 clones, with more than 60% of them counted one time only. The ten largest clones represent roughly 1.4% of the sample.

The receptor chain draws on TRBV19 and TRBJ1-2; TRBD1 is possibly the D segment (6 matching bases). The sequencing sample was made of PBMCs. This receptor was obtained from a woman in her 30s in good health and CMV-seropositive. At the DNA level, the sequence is TGTGCCAGTAGTACACAGGGTGCTCGGGACTATGGCTACACCTTC. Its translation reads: CASSTQGARDYGYTF.